This T cell receptor beta chain originates from a study of blood T cell repertoires in COVID-19. The protocol was immunoSEQ multiplex PCR, while the TCRdb copy is restricted to in-frame clones and leaves out a portion. Of 240,000 or so clones in the sample, around nine tenths were seen once. Cohort 3 donors counted as recovered after two negative PCRs, clearance, or resolved symptoms. Per the germline V gene, CDR1 is SGHKS and CDR2 is YYEKEE (reference sequence). V lost 9 bases and J lost 5, with 15 bases in between. This CDR3 spans 12 amino acids. The gene calls are TRBV5-5 and TRBJ2-7; tentative D call: TRBD1 (6 bases). Sequenced sample: PBMCs or T cells enriched from blood (not recorded which). The receptor comes from a man aged 35 to 55 who had recovered from COVID-19. DNA of the CDR3: TGTGCCACCACGCCGGGGACACACGAGCAGTACTTC. Its translation: CATTPGTHEQYF.